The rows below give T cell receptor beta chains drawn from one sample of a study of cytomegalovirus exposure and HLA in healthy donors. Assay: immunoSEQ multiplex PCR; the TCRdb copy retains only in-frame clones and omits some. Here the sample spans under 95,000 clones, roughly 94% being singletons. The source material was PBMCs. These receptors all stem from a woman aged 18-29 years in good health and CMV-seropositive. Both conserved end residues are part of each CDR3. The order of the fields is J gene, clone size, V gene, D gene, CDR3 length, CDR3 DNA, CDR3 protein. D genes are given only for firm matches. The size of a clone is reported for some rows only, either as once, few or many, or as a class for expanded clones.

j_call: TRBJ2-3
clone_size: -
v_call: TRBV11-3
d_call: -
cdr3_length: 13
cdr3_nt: TGTGCCAGCAGGACAGTAGCCACAGATACGCAGTATTTT
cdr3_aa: CASRTVATDTQYF

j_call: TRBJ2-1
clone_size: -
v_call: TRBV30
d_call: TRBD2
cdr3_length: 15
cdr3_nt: TGTGCCTGGAGCCAGGGACTAGCGCAGTACAATGAGCAGTTCTTC
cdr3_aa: CAWSQGLAQYNEQFF

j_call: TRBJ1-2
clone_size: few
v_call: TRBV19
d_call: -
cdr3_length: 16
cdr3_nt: TGTGCCAGTAGTATCAACAACGCGGGGCCTGGGTATGGCTACACCTTC
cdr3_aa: CASSINNAGPGYGYTF

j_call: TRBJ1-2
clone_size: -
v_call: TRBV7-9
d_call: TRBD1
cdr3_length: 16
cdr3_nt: TGTGCCAGCAGCTTAAGTCTGGGGCAGGGGGCTTATGGCTACACCTTC
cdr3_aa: CASSLSLGQGAYGYTF

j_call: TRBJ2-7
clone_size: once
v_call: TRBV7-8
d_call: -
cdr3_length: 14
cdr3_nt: TGTGCCAGCAGCTTGAGACTGCCATCCTACGAGCAGTACTTC
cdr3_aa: CASSLRLPSYEQYF

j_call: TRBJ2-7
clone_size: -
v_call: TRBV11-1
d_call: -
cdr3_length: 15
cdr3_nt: TGTGCCAGCCGGAGGGGGGGCGCCTTGGCCTACGAGCAGTACTTC
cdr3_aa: CASRRGGALAYEQYF

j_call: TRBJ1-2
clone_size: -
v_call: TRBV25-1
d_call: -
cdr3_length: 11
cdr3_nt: TGTGCCAGCAGCTCAGGGTATGGCTACACCTTC
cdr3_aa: CASSSGYGYTF

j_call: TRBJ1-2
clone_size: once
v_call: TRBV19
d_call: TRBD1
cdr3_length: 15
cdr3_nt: TGTGCCAGTAGCACAACCGGGACAGTAAACTATGGCTACACCTTC
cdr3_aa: CASSTTGTVNYGYTF

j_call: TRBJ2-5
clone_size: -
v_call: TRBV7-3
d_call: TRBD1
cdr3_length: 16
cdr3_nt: TGTGCCAGCAGCCAATCCGGGACAGGGGGCATAGAGACCCAGTACTTC
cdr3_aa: CASSQSGTGGIETQYF

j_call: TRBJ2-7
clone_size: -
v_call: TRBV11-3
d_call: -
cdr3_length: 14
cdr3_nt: TGTGCCAGCAGCCTAACAAGGGGTGGGAGGGAGCAGTACTTC
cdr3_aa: CASSLTRGGREQYF

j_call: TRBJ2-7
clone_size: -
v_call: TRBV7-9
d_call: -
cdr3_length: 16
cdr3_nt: TGTGCCAGCAGCTCCTATAGAATCCTTCCACGCTACGAGCAGTACTTC
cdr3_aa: CASSSYRILPRYEQYF

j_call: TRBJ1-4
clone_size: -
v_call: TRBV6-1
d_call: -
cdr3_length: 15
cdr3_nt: TGTGCCAGCGGAGCGCTTAGGGGATCTAATGAAAAACTGTTTTTT
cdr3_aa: CASGALRGSNEKLFF

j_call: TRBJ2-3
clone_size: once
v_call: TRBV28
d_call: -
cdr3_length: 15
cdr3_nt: TGTGCCAGCAGTTTGGTCCCCACTAAGGCAGATACGCAGTATTTT
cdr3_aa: CASSLVPTKADTQYF

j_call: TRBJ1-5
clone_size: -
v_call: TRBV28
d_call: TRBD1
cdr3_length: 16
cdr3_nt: TGTGCCAGCAGTTTATGGGTAGGGACAGTAAATCAGCCCCAGCATTTT
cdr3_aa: CASSLWVGTVNQPQHF

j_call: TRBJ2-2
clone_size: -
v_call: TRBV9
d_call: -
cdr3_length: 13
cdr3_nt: TGTGCCAGCAGCGTTTATAGCACCGGGGAGCTGTTTTTT
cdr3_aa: CASSVYSTGELFF

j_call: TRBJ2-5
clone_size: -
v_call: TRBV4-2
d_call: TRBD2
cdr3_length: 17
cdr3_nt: TGTGCCAGCAGGCCGGGACTAGCGGGAGGGGGTCAAGAGACCCAGTACTTC
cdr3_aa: CASRPGLAGGGQETQYF

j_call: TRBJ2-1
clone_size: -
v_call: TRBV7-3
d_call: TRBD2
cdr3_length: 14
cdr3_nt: TGTGCCAGCAGCCGGACTAGCGACTCCAATGAGCAGTTCTTC
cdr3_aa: CASSRTSDSNEQFF

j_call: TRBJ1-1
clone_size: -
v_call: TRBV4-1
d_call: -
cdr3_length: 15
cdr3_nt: TGCGCCAGCAGCCAAGAGGCCGGGGGATGGACTGAAGCTTTCTTT
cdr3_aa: CASSQEAGGWTEAFF

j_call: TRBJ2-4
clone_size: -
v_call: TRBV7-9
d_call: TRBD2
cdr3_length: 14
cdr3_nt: TGTGCCAGCACCCCTAGCGGGGGCGGGAACATTCAGTACTTC
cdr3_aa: CASTPSGGGNIQYF

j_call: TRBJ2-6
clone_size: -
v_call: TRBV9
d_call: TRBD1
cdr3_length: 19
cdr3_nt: TGTGCCAGCAGCCCGGGACAGGGGGCGCCAGTGGGTGGGGCCAACGTCCTGACTTTC
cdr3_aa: CASSPGQGAPVGGANVLTF

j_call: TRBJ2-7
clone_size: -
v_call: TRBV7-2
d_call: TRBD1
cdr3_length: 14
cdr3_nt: TGTGCCAGCCGGGCCGGGACAGGTCCCTACGAGCAGTACTTC
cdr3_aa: CASRAGTGPYEQYF

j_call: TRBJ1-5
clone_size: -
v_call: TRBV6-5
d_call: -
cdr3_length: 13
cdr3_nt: TGTGCCAGCAGGCCGGGACACAATCAGCCCCAGCATTTT
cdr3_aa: CASRPGHNQPQHF

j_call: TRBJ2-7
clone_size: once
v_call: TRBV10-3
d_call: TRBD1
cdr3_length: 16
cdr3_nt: TGTGCCATCAGTGAGCCGGGGAACAGGGGGACCTACGAGCAGTACTTC
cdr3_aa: CAISEPGNRGTYEQYF

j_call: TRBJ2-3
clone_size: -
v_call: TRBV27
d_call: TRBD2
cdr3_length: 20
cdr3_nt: TGTGCCAGCAGTTTATCGGGGGGTCGTCATAGCGGGAGTAGTGCAGATACGCAGTATTTT
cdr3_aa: CASSLSGGRHSGSSADTQYF

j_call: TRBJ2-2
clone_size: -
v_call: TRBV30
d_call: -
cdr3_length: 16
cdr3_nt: TGTGCCTGGAGTGGAGCCCGGGGGGCGTACACCGGGGAGCTGTTTTTT
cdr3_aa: CAWSGARGAYTGELFF

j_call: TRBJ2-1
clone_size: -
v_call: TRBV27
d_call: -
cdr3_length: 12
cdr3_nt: TGTGCCAGCACTCCCCTTGAGGGCGAGCAGTTCTTC
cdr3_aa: CASTPLEGEQFF

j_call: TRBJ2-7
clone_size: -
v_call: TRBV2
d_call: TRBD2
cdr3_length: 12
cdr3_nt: TGTGCCAGCAGTGCGACTAGCGCCGAGCAGTACTTC
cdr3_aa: CASSATSAEQYF

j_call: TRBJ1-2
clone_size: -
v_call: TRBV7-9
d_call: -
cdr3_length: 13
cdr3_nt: TGTGCCAGCAGCTCCTTCGGAGGCTATGGCTACACCTTC
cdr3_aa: CASSSFGGYGYTF

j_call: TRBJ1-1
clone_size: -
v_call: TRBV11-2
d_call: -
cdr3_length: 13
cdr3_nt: TGTGCCAGCAGCTTAGACCTAGGAGCAGAAGCTTTCTTT
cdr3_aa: CASSLDLGAEAFF

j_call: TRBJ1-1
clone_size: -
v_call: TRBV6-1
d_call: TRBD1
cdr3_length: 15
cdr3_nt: TGTGCCAGCAGTTCCTTGACAGGGGGGTACACTGAAGCTTTCTTT
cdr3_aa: CASSSLTGGYTEAFF

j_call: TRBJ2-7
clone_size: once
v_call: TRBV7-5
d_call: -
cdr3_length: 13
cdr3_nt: TGTGCCAGAATGTCTGGGAGGGCGAAGGAGCAGTACTTC
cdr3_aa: CARMSGRAKEQYF

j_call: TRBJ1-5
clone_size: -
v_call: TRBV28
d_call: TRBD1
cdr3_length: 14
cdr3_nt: TGTGCCACCTCGACAGGGGGCCGGAATCAGCCCCAGCATTTT
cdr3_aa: CATSTGGRNQPQHF

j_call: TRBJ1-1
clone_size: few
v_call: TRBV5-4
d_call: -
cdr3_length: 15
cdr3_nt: TGTGCCAGCAGCTTGGGGGGCAGCATGAACACTGAAGCTTTCTTT
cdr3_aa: CASSLGGSMNTEAFF

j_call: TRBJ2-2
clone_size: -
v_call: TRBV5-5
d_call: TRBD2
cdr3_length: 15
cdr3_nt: TGTGCCAGCACGGGGGGGAGTGGGAACACCGGGGAGCTGTTTTTT
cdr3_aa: CASTGGSGNTGELFF

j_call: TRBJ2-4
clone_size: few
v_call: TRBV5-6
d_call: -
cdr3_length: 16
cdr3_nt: TGTGCCAGCAGCTTTATGGCTAGCCGGTCGACAAACATTCAGTACTTC
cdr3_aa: CASSFMASRSTNIQYF

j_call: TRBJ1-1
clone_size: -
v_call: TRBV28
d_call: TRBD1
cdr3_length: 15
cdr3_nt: TGTGCCAGCAGTGAAAACAGGGGGCTGTACACTGAAGCTTTCTTT
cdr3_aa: CASSENRGLYTEAFF

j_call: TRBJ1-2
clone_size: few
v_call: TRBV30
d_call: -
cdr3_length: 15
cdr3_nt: TGTGCCTGGAGTTTTACAGGACCCGCTAACTATGGCTACACCTTC
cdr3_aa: CAWSFTGPANYGYTF

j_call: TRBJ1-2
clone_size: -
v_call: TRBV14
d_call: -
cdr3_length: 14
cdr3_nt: TGTGCCAGCAGCCCTCGGACAGTAGGCTATGGCTACACCTTC
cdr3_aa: CASSPRTVGYGYTF

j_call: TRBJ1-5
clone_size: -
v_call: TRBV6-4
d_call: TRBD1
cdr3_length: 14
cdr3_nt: TGTGCCAGCAGTGACGGGACAGGGGGTCAGCCCCAGCATTTT
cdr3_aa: CASSDGTGGQPQHF

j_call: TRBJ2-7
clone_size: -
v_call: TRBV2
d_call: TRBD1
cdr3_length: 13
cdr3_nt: TGTGCCAGCATCAGACAGGGTAGCTACGAGCAGTACTTC
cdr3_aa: CASIRQGSYEQYF

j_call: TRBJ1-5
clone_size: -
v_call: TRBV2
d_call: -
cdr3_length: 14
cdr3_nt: TGTGCCAGCAGAACCGACAGTAAGATTCAGCCCCAGCATTTT
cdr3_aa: CASRTDSKIQPQHF

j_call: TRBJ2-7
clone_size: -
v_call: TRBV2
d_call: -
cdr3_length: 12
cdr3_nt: TGTGCCAGCACAGCCGACAGCTACGAGCAGTACTTC
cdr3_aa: CASTADSYEQYF

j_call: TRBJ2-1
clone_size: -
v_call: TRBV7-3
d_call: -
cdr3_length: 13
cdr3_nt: TGTGCCAGCAGCGAATTCCCAGGGGAGGAGCAGTTCTTC
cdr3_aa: CASSEFPGEEQFF

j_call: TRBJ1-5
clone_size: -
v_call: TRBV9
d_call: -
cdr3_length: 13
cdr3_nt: TGTGCCAGCGGGAGTCATAGCAATCAGCCCCAGCATTTT
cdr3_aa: CASGSHSNQPQHF

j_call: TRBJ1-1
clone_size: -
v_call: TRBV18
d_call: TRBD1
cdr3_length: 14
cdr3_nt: TGTGCCAGCTCACGACAGGGGGCTGAGTCTGAAGCTTTCTTT
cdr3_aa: CASSRQGAESEAFF

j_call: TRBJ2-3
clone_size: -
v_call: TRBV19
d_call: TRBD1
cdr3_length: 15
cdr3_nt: TGTGCCAGTAGTTACGACAGGGCAAGCACAGATACGCAGTATTTT
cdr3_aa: CASSYDRASTDTQYF

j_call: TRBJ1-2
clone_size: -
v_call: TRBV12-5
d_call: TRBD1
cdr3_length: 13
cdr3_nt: TGTGCTAGTGGGAAGACAGGGGACGGTGGCTACACCTTC
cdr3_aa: CASGKTGDGGYTF

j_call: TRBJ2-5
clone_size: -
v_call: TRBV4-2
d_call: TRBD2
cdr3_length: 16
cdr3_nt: TGTGCCAGCAGCCATCCCAGCGGGGGTTTAGAAGAGACCCAGTACTTC
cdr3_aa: CASSHPSGGLEETQYF

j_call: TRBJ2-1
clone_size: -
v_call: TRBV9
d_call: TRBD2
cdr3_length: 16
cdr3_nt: TGTGCCAGCAGCCCAAGGCGGGAGGGCTCCTACAATGAGCAGTTCTTC
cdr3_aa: CASSPRREGSYNEQFF

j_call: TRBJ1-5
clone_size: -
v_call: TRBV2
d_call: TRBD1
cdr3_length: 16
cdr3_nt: TGTGCCAGCAGTGAAAGAGGGCAGGGGGGAAATCAGCCCCAGCATTTT
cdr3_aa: CASSERGQGGNQPQHF

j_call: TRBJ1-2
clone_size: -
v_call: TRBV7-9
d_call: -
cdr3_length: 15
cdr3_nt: TGTGCCAGCAGCGCACAGGGCAGTCTGGGCTATGGCTACACCTTC
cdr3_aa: CASSAQGSLGYGYTF

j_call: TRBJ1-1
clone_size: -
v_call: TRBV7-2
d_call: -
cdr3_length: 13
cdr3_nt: TGTGCCATCAGAATGCGGGGGACGGATGAAGCTTTCTTT
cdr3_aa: CAIRMRGTDEAFF